What follows describes a single T cell receptor (beta chain). Assay used: immunoSEQ multiplex PCR; TCRdb lists only in-frame clones, some missing. The data hold under 300,000 clones, with 86% observed a single time. The data belong to a study of blood T cell repertoires in COVID-19. Study at large: Acute and convalescent COVID-19 specimens originated in the United States, Italy and Spain.

V trimming: 6 bases; J trimming: 5 bases; junction bases outside the gene matches: 10. In germline, CDR1 is PRHDT, CDR2 FYEKMQ (reference sequence). CDR3 length equals 16 residues. The TCR sequence derives from a man aged 25-45 years who had recovered from COVID-19. The V call is TRBV13, the J call TRBJ1-5, with 10 bases lining up with TRBD1. Sequencing was carried out using peripheral blood. CDR3: CASSVRTGGIYQPQHF. DNA for the CDR3: TGTGCCAGCAGTGTCCGGACAGGGGGAATCTATCAGCCCCAGCATTTT.